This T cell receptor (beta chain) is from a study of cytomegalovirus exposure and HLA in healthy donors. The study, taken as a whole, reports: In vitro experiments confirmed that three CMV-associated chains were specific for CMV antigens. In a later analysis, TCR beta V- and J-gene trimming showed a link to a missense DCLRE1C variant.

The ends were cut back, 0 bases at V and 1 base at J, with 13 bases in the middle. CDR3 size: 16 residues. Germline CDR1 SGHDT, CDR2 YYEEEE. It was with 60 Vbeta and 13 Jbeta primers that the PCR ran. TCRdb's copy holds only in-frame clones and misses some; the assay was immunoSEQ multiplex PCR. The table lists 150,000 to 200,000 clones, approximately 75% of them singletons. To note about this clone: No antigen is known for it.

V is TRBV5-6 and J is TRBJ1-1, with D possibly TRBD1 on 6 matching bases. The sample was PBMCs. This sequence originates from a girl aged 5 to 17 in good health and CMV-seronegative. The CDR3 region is CASSLGARGPNTEAFF. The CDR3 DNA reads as TGTGCCAGCAGCTTGGGCGCCAGGGGACCGAACACTGAAGCTTTCTTT.